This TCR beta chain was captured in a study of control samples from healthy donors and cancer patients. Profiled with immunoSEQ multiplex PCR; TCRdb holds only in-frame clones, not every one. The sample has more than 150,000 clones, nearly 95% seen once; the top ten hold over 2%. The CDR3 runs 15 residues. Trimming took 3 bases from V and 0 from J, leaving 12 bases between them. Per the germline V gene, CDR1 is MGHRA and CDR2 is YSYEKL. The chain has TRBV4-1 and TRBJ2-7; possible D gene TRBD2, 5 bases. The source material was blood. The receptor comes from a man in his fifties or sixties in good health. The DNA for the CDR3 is TGCGCCAGCAGCCAGATGGACTCGAGCTCCTACGAGCAGTACTTC. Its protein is CASSQMDSSSYEQYF.